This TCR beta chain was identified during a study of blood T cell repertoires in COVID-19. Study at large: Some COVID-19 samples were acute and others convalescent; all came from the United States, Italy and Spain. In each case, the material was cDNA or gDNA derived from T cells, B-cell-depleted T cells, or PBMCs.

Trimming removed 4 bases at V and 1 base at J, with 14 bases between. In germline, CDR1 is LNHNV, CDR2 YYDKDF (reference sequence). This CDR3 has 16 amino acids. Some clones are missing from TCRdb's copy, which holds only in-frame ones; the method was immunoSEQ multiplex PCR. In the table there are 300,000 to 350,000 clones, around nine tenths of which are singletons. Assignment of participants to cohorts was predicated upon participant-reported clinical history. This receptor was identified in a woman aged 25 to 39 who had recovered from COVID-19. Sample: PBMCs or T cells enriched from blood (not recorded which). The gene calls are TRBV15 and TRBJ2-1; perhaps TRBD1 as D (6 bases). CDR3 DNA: TGTGCCACCAGCACTACTGGGGGCTGGTCCTACAATGAGCAGTTCTTC. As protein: CATSTTGGWSYNEQFF.